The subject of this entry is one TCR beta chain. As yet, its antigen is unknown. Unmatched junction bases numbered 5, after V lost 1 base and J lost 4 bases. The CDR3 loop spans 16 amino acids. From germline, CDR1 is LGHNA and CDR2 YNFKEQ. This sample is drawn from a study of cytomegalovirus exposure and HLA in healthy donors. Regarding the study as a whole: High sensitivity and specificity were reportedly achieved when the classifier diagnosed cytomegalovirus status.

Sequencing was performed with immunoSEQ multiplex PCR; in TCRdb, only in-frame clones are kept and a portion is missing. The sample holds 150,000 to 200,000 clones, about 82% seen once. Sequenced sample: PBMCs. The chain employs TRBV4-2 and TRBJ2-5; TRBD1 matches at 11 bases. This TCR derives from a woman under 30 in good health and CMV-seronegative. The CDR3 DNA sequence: TGTGCCAGCAGCCAAGCCCCGGGACAGGGGGGAGAGACCCAGTACTTC. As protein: CASSQAPGQGGETQYF.